Listed here are 5 T cell receptor beta chains from one sample, sequenced in a study. MiXCR was run by TCRdb on the RT-PCR reads, yielding one entry per CDR3 protein. The repertoire holds about 700,000 distinct CDR3 sequences, approximately 15% seen once, with roughly 3.6% in the top ten. The material sequenced was memory CD4+ T cells from blood. The source of these receptors is a female donor in good health, serving as a healthy control.

This clonotype was seen many times. This chain connects TRBV6-6 to TRBJ2-2; D call uncertain. The germline V gene encodes CDR1 MNHNY and CDR2 SVGAGI (reference sequence). This CDR3 spans 17 amino acids. Between the trimmed V and J ends, which lost 0 bases and 0 bases, there was a span of 11 bases. The CDR3 DNA follows: TGTGCCAGCAGTTACTCGATGGCAGCTTCGAACACCGGGGAGCTGTTTTTT. Protein product: CASSYSMAASNTGELFF.

This clonotype has only a few counts. This rearrangement joins TRBV28 to TRBJ1-2; tentatively, D is TRBD1 (6 bases). The germline CDR1 and CDR2 sequences are MDHEN and SYDVKM. V gave up 4 bases and J gave up 6 bases, with 12 bases separating them. The length of the CDR3 is 13 residues. CDR3 coding DNA: TGTGCCAGCAGTTACAGGGCGATCGATGGCTACACCTTC. Its protein product is CASSYRAIDGYTF.

The table lists this clonotype with a few counts. The rearrangement links TRBV7-9 to TRBJ2-1, with D possibly matching TRBD2 (5 bases). V lost 11 bases and J 4 bases, leaving 21 bases between the germline ends. CDR1 and CDR2 from the germline V gene are SEHNR and FQNEAQ (reference sequence). The CDR3 totals 15 residues. The CDR3 sequence is CAVRLSALFYNEQFF. For the CDR3, the DNA is TGTGCCGTGCGCCTTAGCGCGTTATTTTACAATGAGCAGTTCTTC.

The chain has TRBV24-1 and TRBJ2-5; D is possibly TRBD2 (6 bases). V lost 9 bases and J lost 1, with 14 bases in between. The germline V gene has CDR1 KGHDR and CDR2 SFDVKD. The CDR3 spans 14 residues. The CDR3 loop reads CATAGRDFQETQYF. The CDR3 bases are TGTGCCACCGCGGGACGGGACTTCCAAGAGACCCAGTACTTC.

The chain employs TRBV18 and TRBJ1-1, with unresolved D. The V end was cut by 0 bases, the J end by 8 bases, with 10 bases between. Germline CDR1 and CDR2: KGHSH and LQKENI. This CDR3 is 13 amino acids long. The CDR3 region has the DNA TGTGCCAGCTCACCACCATCGTTTCCGGAAGCTTTCTTT. Its translation is CASSPPSFPEAFF. Full variable domain (rest looked up from reference TRBV18 and TRBJ1-1): NAGVMQNPRHLVRRRGQEARLRCSPMKGHSHVYWYRQLPEEGLKFMVYLQKENIIDESGMPKERFSAEFPKEGPSILRIQQVVRGDSAAYFCASSPPSFPEAFFGQGTRLTVV.